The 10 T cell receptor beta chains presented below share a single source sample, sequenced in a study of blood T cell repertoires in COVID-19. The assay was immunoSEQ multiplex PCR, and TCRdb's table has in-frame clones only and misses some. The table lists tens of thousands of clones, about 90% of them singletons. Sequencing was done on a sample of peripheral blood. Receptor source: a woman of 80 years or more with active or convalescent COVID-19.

The DNA for the CDR3 is TGTGCCACCAGTGACCCGGGGACCTACGAGCAGTACTTC. This codes for CATSDPGTYEQYF. The gene calls are TRBV24-1 and TRBJ2-7, with D tentatively TRBD2 (5 bases). Trimming removed 4 bases from V and 2 bases from J, with 8 bases in between. The CDR3 length is 13 residues. Germline values: CDR1 KGHDR, CDR2 SFDVKD.

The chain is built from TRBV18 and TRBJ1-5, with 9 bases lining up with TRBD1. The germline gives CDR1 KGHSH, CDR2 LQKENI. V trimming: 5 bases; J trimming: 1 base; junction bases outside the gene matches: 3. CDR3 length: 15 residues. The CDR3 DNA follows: TGTGCCAGCTCAAACAGGGGGCAGAGCAATCAGCCCCAGCATTTT. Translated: CASSNRGQSNQPQHF.

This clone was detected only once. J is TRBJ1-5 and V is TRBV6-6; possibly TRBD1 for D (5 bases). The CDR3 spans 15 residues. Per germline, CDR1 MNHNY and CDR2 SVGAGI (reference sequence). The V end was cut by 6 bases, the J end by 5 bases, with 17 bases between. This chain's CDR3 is CASSLDPAGDQPQHF. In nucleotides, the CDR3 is TGTGCCAGCAGCCTTGACCCAGCGGGGGATCAGCCCCAGCATTTT.

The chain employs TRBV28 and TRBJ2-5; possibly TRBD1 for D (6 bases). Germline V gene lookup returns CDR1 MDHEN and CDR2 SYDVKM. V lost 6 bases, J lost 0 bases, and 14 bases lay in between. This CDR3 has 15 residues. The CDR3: CASRTQGLYQETQYF. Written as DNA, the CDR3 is TGTGCCAGCAGGACTCAGGGGCTGTACCAAGAGACCCAGTACTTC.

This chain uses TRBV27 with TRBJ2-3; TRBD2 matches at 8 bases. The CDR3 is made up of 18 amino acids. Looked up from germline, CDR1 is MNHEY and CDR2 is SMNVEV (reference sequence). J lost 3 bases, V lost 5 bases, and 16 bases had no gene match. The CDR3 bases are TGTGCCAGCAGTCCGATAACTCATAGCGGGATGGATACAGATACGCAGTATTTT. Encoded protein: CASSPITHSGMDTDTQYF.

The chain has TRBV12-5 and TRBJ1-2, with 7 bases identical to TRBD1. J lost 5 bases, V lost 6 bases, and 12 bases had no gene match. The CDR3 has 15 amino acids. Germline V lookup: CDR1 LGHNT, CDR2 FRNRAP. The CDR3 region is CASGATGRYPYGYTF. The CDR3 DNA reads TGTGCTAGTGGGGCGACAGGGCGGTACCCTTATGGCTACACCTTC.

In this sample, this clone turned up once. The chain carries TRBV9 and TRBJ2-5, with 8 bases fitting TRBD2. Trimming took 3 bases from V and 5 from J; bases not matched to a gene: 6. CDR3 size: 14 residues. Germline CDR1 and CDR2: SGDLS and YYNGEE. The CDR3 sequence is CASSEGRGDETQYF. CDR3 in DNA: TGTGCCAGCAGCGAGGGGCGGGGGGACGAGACCCAGTACTTC. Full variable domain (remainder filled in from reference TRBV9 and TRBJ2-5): DSGVTQTPKHLITATGQRVTLRCSPRSGDLSVYWYQQSLDQGLQFLIQYYNGEERAKGNILERFSAQQFPDLHSELNLSSLELGDSALYFCASSEGRGDETQYFGPGTRLLVL.

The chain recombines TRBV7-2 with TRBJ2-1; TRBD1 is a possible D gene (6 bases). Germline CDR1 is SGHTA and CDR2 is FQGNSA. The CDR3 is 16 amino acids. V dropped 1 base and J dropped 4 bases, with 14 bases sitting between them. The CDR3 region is CASSLVSGAIYNEQFF. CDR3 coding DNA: TGTGCCAGCAGCTTAGTATCAGGGGCCATTTACAATGAGCAGTTCTTC.

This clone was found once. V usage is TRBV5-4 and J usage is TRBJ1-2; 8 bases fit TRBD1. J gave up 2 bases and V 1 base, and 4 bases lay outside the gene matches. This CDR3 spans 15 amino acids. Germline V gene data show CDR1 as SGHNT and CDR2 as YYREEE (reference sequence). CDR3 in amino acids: CASSLPTGGNYGYTF. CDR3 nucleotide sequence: TGTGCCAGCAGCTTGCCCACAGGGGGGAACTATGGCTACACCTTC. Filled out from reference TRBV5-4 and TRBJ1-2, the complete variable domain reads ETGVTQSPTHLIKTRGQQVTLRCSSQSGHNTVSWYQQALGQGPQFIFQYYREEENGRGNFPPRFSGLQFPNYSSELNVNALELDDSALYLCASSLPTGGNYGYTFGSGTRLTVV.

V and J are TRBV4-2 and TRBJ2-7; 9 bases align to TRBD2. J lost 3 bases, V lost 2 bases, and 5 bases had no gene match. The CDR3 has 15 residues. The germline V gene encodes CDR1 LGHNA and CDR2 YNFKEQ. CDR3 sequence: CASSQLAGNYYEQYF. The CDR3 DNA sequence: TGTGCCAGCAGCCAACTAGCGGGAAATTACTACGAGCAGTACTTC.